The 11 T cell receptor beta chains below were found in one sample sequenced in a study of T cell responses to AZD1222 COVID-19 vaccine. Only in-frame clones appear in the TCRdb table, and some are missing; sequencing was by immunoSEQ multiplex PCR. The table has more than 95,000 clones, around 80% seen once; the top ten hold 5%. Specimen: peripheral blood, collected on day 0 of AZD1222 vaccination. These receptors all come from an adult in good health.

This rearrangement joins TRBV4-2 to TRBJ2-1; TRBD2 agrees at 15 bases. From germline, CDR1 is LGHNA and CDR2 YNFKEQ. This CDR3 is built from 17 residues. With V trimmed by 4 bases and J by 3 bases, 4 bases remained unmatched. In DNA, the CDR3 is TGTGCCAGCAGCCGAGGGGGACTAGCGGGGGGCTACAATGAGCAGTTCTTC. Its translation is CASSRGGLAGGYNEQFF.

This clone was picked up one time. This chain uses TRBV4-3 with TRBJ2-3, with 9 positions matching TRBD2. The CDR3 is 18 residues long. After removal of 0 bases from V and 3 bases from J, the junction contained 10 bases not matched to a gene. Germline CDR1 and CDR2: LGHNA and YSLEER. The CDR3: CASSQEFWPSGVTDTQYF. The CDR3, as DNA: TGCGCCAGCAGCCAAGAATTCTGGCCTAGCGGGGTGACAGATACGCAGTATTTT.

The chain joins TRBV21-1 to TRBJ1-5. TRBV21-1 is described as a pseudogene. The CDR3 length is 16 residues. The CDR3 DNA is TGTGCCAGCAGCAAAGAAGACAGGGAGGGCGGGCAGCCCCAGCATTTT. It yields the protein CASSKEDREGGQPQHF.

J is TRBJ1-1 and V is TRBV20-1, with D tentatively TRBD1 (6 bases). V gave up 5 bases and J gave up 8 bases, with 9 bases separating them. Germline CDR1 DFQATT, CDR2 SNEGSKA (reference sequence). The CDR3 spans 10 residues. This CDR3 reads CSAAGTEAFF. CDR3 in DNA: TGCAGTGCTGCAGGGACAGAAGCTTTCTTT.

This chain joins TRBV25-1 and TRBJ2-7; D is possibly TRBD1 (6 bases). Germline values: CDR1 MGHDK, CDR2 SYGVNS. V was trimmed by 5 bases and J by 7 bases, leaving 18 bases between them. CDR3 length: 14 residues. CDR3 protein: CASSTTGSPREQYF. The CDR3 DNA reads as TGTGCCAGCAGTACAACAGGGTCCCCGCGGGAGCAGTACTTC.

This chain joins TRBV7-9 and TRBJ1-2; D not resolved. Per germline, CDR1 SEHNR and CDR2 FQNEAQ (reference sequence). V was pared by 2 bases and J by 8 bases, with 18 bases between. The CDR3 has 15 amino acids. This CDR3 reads CASSLSLGRSGGYTF. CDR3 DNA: TGTGCCAGCAGCTTATCTCTTGGGAGGTCGGGCGGCTACACCTTC.

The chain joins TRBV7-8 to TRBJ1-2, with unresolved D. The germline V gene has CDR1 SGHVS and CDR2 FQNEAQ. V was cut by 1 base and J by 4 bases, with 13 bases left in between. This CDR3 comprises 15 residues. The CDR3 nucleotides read TGTGCCAGCAGCTTAGAGATGTCTAGGGTCTATGGCTACACCTTC. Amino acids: CASSLEMSRVYGYTF.

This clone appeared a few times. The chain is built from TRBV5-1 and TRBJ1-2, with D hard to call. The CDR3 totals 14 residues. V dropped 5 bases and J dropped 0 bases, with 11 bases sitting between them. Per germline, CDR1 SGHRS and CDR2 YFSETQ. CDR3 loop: CASRGARSNYGYTF. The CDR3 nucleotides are TGCGCCAGCAGGGGTGCACGTTCTAACTATGGCTACACCTTC.

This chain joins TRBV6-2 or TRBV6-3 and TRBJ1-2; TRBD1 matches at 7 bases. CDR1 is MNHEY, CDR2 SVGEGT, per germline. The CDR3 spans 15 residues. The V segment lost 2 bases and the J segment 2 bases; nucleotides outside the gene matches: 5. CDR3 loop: CASSYLDRWNYGYTF. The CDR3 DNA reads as TGTGCCAGCAGTTACCTGGACAGGTGGAACTATGGCTACACCTTC.

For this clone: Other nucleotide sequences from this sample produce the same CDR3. CDR3 sequence (DNA): TGCGCCAGCAGCCTAGACGGGTACACTGAAGCTTTCTTT. Amino acid sequence: CASSLDGYTEAFF. V is TRBV5-1 and J is TRBJ1-1, with D unresolved. Germline CDR1 SGHRS, CDR2 YFSETQ. V dropped 4 bases and J dropped 3 bases, with 10 bases sitting between them. The CDR3 length is 13 residues.

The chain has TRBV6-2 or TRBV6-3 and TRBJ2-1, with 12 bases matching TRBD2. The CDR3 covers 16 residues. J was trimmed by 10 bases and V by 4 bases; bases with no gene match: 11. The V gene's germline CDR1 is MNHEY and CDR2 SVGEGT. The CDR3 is CASSLGLAGPLIEQFF. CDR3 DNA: TGTGCCAGCAGTTTGGGACTAGCGGGCCCGTTAATCGAGCAGTTCTTC.